Given below is one T cell receptor beta chain in context. Its target is unknown. The data are from a study of shared clonotypes between healthy human individuals. Broader study findings: A few donors had roughly 5% of their naive CD4 clonotypes in common. Collection of samples was limited to blood; tissue repertoires likely differ. As a rule, naive subsets had a larger estimated richness than memory subsets.

TCRdb keeps only in-frame clones here, not all; method: immunoSEQ multiplex PCR. The data hold over a million clones, with around 78% observed a single time. Trimming pared 1 base from V and 11 bases from J, leaving 15 bases between. Germline V gives CDR1 GTSNPN, CDR2 SVGIG (reference sequence). CDR3 length equals 13 residues. In the CD4+ fraction, cells were divided into CD45RA+ naive and CD45RA-negative memory subsets. Sequences were obtained from memory CD4+ T cells from PBMCs. The subset was: CD45RA-negative fraction. The source of this sequence is a man aged 18-30 years in good health. Some clones in this sample may be carry-over from other donors' samples. This chain joins TRBV30 and TRBJ2-4; no clear D. DNA for the CDR3: TGTGCCTGGAGTGGGGTCATTCTTTCGGTTCAGTACTTC. Translation: CAWSGVILSVQYF.